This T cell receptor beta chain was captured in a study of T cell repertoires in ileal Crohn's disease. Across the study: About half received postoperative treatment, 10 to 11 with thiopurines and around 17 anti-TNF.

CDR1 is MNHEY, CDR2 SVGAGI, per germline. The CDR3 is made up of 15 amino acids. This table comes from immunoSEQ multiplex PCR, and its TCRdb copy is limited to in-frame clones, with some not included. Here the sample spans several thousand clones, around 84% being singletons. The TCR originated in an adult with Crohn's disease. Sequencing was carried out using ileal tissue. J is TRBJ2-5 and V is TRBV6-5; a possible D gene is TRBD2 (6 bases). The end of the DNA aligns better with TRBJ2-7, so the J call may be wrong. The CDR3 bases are TGTGCCAGCAGTTACTCCAGGAGGGGTAGCTACGAGCAGTACTTC. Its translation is CASSYSRRGSYEQYF.